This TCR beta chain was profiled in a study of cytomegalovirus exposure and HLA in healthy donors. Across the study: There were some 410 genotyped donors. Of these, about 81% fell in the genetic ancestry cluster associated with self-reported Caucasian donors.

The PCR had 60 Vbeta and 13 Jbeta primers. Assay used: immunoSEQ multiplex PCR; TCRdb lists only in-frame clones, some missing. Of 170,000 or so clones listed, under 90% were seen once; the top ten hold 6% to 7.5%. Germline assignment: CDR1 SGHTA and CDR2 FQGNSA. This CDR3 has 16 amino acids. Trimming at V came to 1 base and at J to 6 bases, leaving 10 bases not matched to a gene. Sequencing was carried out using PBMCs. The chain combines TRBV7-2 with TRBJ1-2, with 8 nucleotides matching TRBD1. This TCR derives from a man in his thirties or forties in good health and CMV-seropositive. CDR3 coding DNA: TGTGCCAGCAGCTTAGGTGGGCAGGGGGCAGTCGATGGCTACACCTTC. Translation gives CASSLGGQGAVDGYTF.